This paragraph reports one TCR beta chain. This entry belongs to a study of OX40 agonist ivuxolimab in advanced cancers. On the study more broadly: Patients in the trial were receiving intravenous ivuxolimab every 2 weeks, at doses of 0.01 to 10 mg/kg.

Trimming took 2 bases from V and 4 from J, leaving 5 bases between them. In germline, CDR1 is SQVTM, CDR2 ANQGSEA. This CDR3 has 11 amino acids. Produced via immunoSEQ multiplex PCR; TCRdb's table is partial and in-frame only. The table includes approximately 94,000 clones, about 90% detected once. Sequencing was performed on CD4+ or CD8+ T cells sorted from blood, taken in a trial of the OX40 agonist ivuxolimab. This rearrangement joins TRBV29-1 to TRBJ2-5, with D uncertain. The clonotype originates from an adult with an advanced solid tumor such as melanoma, head and neck, liver or kidney cancer. The CDR3 DNA follows: TGCAGCGTTGAACTGGCAGAGACCCAGTACTTC. It codes for CSVELAETQYF.